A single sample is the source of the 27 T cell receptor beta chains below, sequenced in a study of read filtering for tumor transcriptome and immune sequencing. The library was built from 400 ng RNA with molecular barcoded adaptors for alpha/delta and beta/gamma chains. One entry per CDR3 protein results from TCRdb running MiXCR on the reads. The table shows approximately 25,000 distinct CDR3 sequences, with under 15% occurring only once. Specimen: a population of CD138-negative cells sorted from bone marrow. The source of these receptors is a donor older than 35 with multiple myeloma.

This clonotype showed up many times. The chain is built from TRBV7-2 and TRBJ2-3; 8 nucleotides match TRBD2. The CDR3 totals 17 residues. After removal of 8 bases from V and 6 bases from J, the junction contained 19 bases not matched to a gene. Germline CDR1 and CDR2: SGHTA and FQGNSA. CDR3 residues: CASGFSPGLGAWDTQYF. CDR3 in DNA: TGTGCCAGCGGATTTAGCCCGGGACTAGGGGCATGGGATACGCAGTATTTT.

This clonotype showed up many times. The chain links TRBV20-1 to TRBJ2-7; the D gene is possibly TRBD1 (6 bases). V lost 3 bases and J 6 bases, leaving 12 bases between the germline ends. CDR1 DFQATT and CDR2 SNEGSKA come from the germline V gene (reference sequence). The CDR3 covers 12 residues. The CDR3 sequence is CSASQGTVEQYF. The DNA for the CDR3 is TGCAGTGCTAGCCAGGGGACGGTCGAGCAGTACTTC.

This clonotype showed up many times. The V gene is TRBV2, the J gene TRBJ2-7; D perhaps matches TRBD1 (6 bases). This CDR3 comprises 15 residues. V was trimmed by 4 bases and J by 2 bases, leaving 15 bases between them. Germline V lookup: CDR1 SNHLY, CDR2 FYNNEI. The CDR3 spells CASSVQQGGTYEQYF. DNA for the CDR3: TGTGCCAGCAGTGTGCAACAGGGCGGAACCTACGAGCAGTACTTC.

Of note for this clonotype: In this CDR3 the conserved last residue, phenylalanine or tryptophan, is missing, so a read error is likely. CDR3 DNA: TGTGCCAGCAGTCAATTGCTAGCGGGAGGGCCTAGGAATGGGCAGTTCCTC. Protein: CASSQLLAGGPRNGQFL. The gene calls are TRBV27 and TRBJ2-1, with 12 bases identical to TRBD2. The CDR3 loop spans 17 amino acids. Germline V CDR1 and CDR2: MNHEY, SMNVEV (reference sequence).

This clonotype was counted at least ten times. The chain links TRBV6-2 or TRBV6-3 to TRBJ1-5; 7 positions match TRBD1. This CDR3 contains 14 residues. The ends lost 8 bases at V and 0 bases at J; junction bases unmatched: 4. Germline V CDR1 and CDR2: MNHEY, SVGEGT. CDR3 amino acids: CASESGGSNQPQHF. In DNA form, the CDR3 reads TGTGCCAGCGAGTCAGGGGGTAGCAATCAGCCCCAGCATTTT.

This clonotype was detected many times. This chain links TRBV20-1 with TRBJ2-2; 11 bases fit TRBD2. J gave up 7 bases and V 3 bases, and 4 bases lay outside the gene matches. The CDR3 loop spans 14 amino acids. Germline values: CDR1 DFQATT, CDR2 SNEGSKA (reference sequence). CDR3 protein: CSARRTSGLGELFF. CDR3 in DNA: TGCAGTGCTAGGAGGACTAGCGGGCTCGGGGAGCTGTTTTTT.

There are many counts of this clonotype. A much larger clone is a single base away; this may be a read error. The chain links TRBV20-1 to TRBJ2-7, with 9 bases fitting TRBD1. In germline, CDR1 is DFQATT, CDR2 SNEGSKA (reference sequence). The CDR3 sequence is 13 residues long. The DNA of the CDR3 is TGCAGTGCTTTACAGGGGGCCTACTACGAGCGGTACTTC. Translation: CSALQGAYYERYF.

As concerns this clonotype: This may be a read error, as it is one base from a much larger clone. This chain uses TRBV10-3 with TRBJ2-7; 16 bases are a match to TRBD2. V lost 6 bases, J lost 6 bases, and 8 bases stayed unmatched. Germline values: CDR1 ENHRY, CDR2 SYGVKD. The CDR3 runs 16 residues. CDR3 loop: CAIRPGTSGRASEQYF. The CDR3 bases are TGTGCCATCAGGCCCGGGACTAGCGGGAGGGCGTCCGAGCAGTACTTC.

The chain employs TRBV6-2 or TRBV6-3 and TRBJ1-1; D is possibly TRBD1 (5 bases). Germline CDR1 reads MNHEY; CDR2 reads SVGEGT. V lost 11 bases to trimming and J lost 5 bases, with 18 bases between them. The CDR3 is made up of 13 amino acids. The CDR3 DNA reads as TGTGCCGCAAGGCGGGACGGCGGGACTGAAGCTTTCTTT. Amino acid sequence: CAARRDGGTEAFF.

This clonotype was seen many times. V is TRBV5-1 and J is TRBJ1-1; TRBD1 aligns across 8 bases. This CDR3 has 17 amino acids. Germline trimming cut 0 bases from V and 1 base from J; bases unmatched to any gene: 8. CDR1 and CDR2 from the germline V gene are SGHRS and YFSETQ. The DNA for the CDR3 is TGCGCCAGCAGCTTGGATCTTTGGGGGACAGGGAACACTGAAGCTTTCTTT. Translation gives CASSLDLWGTGNTEAFF.

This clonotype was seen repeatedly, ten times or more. This chain's CDR3 is CSATSGRLYNEQFF. CDR3 in DNA: TGCAGTGCAACTAGCGGGAGACTCTACAATGAGCAGTTCTTC. The J gene is TRBJ2-1, the V gene TRBV20-1; 11 bases match TRBD2. The CDR3 is 14 amino acids. The ends lost 6 bases at V and 3 bases at J; junction bases unmatched: 4. Germline V gene data show CDR1 as DFQATT and CDR2 as SNEGSKA (reference sequence).

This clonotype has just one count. The CDR3 reads CASSRDGGYDGQYF. The CDR3 DNA reads as TGTGCCAGCAGTCGGGACGGGGGTTACGACGGGCAGTACTTC. This chain joins TRBV12-3 or TRBV12-4 and TRBJ2-7; perhaps TRBD2 as D (6 bases). With 5 bases removed from V and 9 bases from J, the gap between germline ends came to 20 bases. The CDR3 length is 14 residues.

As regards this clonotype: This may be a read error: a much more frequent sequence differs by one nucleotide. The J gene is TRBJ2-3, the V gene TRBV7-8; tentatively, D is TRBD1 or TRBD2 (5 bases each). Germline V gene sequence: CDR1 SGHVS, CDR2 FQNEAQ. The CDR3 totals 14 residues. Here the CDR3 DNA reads TGTGCCAGCAGCTTGGGACGGAGCACAGGTACGCAGTATTTT. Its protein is CASSLGRSTGTQYF.

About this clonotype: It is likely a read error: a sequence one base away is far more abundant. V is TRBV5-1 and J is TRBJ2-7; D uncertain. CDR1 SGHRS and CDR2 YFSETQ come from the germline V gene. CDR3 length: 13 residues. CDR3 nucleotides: TGTGCCAGCAGCTTAGGAAACCCGTGGGAGCAGTACTTC. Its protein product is CASSLGNPWEQYF.

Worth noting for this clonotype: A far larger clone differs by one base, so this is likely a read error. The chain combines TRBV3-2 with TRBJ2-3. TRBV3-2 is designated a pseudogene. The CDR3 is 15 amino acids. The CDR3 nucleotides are TGTGCCAGCAGCCAAGATCACGTTCCGGCAGGTACGCAGTATTTT. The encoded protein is CASSQDHVPAGTQYF.

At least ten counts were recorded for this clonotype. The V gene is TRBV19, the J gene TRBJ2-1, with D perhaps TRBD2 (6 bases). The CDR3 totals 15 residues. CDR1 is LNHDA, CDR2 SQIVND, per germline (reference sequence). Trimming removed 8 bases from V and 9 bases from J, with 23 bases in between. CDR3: CASFKGIGSGGEQFF. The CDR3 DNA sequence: TGTGCCAGTTTCAAAGGGATCGGGAGTGGAGGTGAGCAGTTCTTC.

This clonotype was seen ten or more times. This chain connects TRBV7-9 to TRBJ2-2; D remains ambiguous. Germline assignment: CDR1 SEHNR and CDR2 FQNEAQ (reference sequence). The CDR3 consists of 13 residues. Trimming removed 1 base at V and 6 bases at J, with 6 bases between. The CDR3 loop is CASSLGLPGELFF. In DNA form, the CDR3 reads TGTGCCAGCAGCTTAGGTCTGCCCGGGGAGCTGTTTTTT.

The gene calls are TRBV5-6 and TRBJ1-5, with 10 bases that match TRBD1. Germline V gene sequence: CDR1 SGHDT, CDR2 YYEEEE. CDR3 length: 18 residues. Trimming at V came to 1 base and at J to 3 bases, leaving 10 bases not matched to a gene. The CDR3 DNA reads TGTGCCAGCAGCTTGTTCTTTCCGGGACAGGGGCCCAATCAGCCCCAGCATTTT. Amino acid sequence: CASSLFFPGQGPNQPQHF.

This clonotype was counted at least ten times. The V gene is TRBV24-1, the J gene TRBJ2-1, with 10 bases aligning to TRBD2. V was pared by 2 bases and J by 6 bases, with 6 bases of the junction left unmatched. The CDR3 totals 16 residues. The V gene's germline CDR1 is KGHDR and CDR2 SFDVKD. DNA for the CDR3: TGTGCCACCAGTGATTCCGGACTAGCGGTGCGCAATGAGCAGTTCTTC. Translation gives CATSDSGLAVRNEQFF.

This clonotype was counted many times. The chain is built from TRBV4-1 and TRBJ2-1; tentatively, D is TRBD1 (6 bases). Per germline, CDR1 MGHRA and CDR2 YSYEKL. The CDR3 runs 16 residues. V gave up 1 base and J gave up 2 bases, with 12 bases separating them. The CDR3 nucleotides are TGCGCCAGCAGCCAAGGTACAGGGAAAGCCTACAATGAGCAGTTCTTC. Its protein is CASSQGTGKAYNEQFF.

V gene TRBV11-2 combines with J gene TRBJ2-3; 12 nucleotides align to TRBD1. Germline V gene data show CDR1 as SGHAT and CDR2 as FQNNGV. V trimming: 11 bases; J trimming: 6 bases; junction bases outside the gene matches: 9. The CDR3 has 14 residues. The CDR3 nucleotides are TGTGCCTCAGGGACAGGGGGCGAGAGGGATACGCAGTATTTT. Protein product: CASGTGGERDTQYF.

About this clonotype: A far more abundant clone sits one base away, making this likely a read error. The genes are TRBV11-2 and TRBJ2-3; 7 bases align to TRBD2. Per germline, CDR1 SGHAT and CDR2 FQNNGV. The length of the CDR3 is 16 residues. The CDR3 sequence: CANSPSRGVAADTQYF. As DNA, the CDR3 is TGTGCCAACAGCCCTAGTCGGGGGGTAGCAGCAGATACGCAGTATTTT.

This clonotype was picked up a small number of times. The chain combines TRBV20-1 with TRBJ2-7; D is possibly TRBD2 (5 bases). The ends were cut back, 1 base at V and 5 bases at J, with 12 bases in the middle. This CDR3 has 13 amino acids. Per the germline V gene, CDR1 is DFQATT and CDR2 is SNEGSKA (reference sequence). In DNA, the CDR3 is TGCAGTGCTAGAGGATATGGCGGGCACGAGCAGTACTTC. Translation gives CSARGYGGHEQYF.

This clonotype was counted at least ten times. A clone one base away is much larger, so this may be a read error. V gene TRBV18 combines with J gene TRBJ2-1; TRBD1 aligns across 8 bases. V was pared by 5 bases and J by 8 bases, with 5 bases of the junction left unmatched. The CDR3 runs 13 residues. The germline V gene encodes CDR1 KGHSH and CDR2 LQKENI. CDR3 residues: CASSSWTGYEQFF. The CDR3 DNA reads TGTGCCAGCTCATCCTGGACAGGGTATGAGCAGTTCTTC. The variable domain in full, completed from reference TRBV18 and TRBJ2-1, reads NAGVMQNPRHLVRRRGQEARLRCSPMKGHSHVYWYRQLPEEGLKFMVYLQKENIIDESGMPKERFSAEFPKEGPSILRIQQVVRGDSAAYFCASSSWTGYEQFFGPGTRLTVL.

DNA for the CDR3: TGCAGTGCTGCGGAGGGCCCAGAGACCCAGTACTTC. Its translation is CSAAEGPETQYF. V gene TRBV20-1 combines with J gene TRBJ2-5; TRBD2 might be the D (6 bases). Trimming took 5 bases from V and 4 from J, leaving 11 bases between them. This CDR3 region has 12 residues. Germline lookup yields CDR1 DFQATT and CDR2 SNEGSKA (reference sequence).

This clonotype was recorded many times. Written as DNA, the CDR3 is TGTGCCTGGAGTGCACAAGGGACCCAAGAGACCCAGTACTTC. It specifies CAWSAQGTQETQYF. The rearrangement uses TRBV30 and TRBJ2-5; the D gene could be TRBD1 or TRBD2 (5 bases each). The CDR3 contains 14 residues. Germline-derived CDR1 and CDR2 are GTSNPN and SVGIG (reference sequence). V was trimmed by 1 base and J by 1 base, leaving 10 bases between them.

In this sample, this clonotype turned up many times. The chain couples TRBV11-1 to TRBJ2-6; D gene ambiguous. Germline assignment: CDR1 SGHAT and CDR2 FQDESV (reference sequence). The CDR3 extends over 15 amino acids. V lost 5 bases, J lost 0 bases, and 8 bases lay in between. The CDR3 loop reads CASSHWGSGANVLTF. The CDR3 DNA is TGTGCCAGCAGCCACTGGGGCTCTGGGGCCAACGTCCTGACTTTC.